These T cell receptor beta chains were read from a single sample in a study of control samples from healthy donors and cancer patients. Assay used: immunoSEQ multiplex PCR; TCRdb lists only in-frame clones, some missing. Counted here are 65,000 to 95,000 clones, around 87% occurring once; the ten biggest clones make up 20% to 25%. Sequencing used blood. All receptors derive from a man aged 45-65 years in good health. The CDR3 runs from the conserved cysteine through the conserved F or W. The order of the fields is clone size, D gene, J gene, V gene, CDR3 protein, CDR3 DNA. D genes are given only for firm matches. Clone size appears in some rows only: once, few, many, or a class for an expanded clone.

.	TRBD2	TRBJ2-1	TRBV5-1	CASSEREGSYNEQFF	TGCGCCAGCAGCGAGCGGGAGGGCTCCTACAATGAGCAGTTCTTC
few	TRBD2	TRBJ2-1	TRBV5-1	CASSSSGGYNEQFF	TGCGCCAGCAGTTCTAGCGGGGGGTACAATGAGCAGTTCTTC
once	TRBD1	TRBJ2-4	TRBV30	CAWGTGGGSPAKNIQYF	TGTGCCTGGGGGACAGGGGGAGGGTCTCCAGCCAAAAACATTCAGTACTTC
once	.	TRBJ2-3	TRBV4-1	CASSQETPTSSTDTQYF	TGCGCCAGCAGCCAAGAGACGCCCACCTCTAGCACAGATACGCAGTATTTT
.	.	TRBJ1-5	TRBV4-3	CASSQGTVNQPQHF	TGCGCCAGCAGCCAAGGGACAGTCAATCAGCCCCAGCATTTT
.	.	TRBJ1-3	TRBV24-1	CATSDPARSGNTIYF	TGTGCCACCAGTGATCCGGCGAGGTCTGGAAACACCATATATTTT
.	.	TRBJ1-6	TRBV6-6	CASSSRQGHSPLHF	TGTGCCAGCAGTTCTAGGCAGGGTCATTCACCCCTCCACTTT
.	TRBD2	TRBJ2-2	TRBV13	CASSPQAGATGELFF	TGTGCCAGCAGCCCCCAAGCGGGAGCTACCGGGGAGCTGTTTTTT
.	.	TRBJ1-2	TRBV5-1	CASSLVGGDYGYTF	TGCGCCAGCAGCTTGGTAGGGGGGGACTATGGCTACACCTTC
few	.	TRBJ1-2	TRBV4-1	CASSQDPGGTNYGYTF	TGCGCCAGCAGCCAAGACCCAGGAGGGACTAACTATGGCTACACCTTC
.	.	TRBJ1-6	TRBV2	CASRKEGVDNSPLHF	TGTGCCAGCAGGAAGGAAGGGGTAGATAATTCACCCCTCCACTTT
.	.	TRBJ2-2	TRBV15	CASGGTNTGELFF	TGTGCCTCCGGGGGTACGAACACCGGGGAGCTGTTTTTT
few	TRBD1	TRBJ2-7	TRBV6-6	CASSQGQNIYEQYF	TGTGCCAGCAGTCAGGGACAGAATATCTACGAGCAGTACTTC
.	TRBD2	TRBJ2-5	TRBV7-2	CASSLAASGGPQETQYF	TGTGCCAGCAGCTTAGCGGCTAGCGGGGGTCCCCAAGAGACCCAGTACTTC
.	.	TRBJ1-2	TRBV13	CASSFGNPSYGYTF	TGTGCCAGCAGCTTTGGTAACCCCAGCTATGGCTACACCTTC
.	TRBD2	TRBJ2-7	TRBV9	CASSVAGTTSYEQYF	TGTGCCAGCAGCGTTGCCGGGACTACCTCCTACGAGCAGTACTTC
.	.	TRBJ2-3	TRBV5-1	CASTMTGFPRTDTQYF	TGCGCCAGCACTATGACGGGGTTTCCTCGCACAGATACGCAGTATTTT
.	.	TRBJ2-7	TRBV5-5	CASSLGRESYEQYF	TGTGCCAGCAGCTTGGGAAGGGAATCTTACGAGCAGTACTTC
.	.	TRBJ1-1	TRBV6-1	CASSELLPRRTEAFF	TGTGCCAGCAGTGAACTATTACCCAGGAGGACTGAAGCTTTCTTT
.	TRBD1	TRBJ1-2	TRBV19	CASSRQGADSNYGYTF	TGTGCCAGTAGTAGACAGGGGGCCGACTCTAACTATGGCTACACCTTC
.	TRBD2	TRBJ2-5	TRBV4-3	CASSQSTVLLAGVETQYF	TGCGCCAGCAGCCAAAGTACAGTCCTATTAGCGGGAGTGGAGACCCAGTACTTC
.	TRBD1	TRBJ1-2	TRBV7-2	CASSLARGNGYTF	TGTGCCAGCAGCTTAGCCAGGGGGAATGGCTACACCTTC
.	TRBD1	TRBJ1-3	TRBV18	CASSRDSSGNTIYF	TGTGCCAGCTCAAGGGACAGCTCTGGAAACACCATATATTTT
.	.	TRBJ1-1	TRBV5-4	CASSLGRWNTEAFF	TGTGCCAGCAGCTTGGGCCGATGGAACACTGAAGCTTTCTTT